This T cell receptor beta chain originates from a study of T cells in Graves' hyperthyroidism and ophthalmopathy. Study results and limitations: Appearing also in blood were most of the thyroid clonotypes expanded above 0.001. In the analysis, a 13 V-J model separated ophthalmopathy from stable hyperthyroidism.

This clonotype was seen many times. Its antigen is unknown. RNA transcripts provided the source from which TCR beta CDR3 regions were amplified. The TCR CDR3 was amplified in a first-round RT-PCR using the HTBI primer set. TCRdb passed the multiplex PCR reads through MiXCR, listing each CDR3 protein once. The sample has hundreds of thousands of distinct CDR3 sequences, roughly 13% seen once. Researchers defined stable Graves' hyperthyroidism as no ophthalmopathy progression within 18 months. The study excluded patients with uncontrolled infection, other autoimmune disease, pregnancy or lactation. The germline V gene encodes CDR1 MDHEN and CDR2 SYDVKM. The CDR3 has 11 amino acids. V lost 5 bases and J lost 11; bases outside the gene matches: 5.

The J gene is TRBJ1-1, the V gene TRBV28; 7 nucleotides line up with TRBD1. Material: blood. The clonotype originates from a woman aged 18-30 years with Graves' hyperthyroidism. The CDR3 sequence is CASSVGTEAFF. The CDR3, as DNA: TGTGCCAGCAGTGTGGGGACAGAGGCTTTCTTT.